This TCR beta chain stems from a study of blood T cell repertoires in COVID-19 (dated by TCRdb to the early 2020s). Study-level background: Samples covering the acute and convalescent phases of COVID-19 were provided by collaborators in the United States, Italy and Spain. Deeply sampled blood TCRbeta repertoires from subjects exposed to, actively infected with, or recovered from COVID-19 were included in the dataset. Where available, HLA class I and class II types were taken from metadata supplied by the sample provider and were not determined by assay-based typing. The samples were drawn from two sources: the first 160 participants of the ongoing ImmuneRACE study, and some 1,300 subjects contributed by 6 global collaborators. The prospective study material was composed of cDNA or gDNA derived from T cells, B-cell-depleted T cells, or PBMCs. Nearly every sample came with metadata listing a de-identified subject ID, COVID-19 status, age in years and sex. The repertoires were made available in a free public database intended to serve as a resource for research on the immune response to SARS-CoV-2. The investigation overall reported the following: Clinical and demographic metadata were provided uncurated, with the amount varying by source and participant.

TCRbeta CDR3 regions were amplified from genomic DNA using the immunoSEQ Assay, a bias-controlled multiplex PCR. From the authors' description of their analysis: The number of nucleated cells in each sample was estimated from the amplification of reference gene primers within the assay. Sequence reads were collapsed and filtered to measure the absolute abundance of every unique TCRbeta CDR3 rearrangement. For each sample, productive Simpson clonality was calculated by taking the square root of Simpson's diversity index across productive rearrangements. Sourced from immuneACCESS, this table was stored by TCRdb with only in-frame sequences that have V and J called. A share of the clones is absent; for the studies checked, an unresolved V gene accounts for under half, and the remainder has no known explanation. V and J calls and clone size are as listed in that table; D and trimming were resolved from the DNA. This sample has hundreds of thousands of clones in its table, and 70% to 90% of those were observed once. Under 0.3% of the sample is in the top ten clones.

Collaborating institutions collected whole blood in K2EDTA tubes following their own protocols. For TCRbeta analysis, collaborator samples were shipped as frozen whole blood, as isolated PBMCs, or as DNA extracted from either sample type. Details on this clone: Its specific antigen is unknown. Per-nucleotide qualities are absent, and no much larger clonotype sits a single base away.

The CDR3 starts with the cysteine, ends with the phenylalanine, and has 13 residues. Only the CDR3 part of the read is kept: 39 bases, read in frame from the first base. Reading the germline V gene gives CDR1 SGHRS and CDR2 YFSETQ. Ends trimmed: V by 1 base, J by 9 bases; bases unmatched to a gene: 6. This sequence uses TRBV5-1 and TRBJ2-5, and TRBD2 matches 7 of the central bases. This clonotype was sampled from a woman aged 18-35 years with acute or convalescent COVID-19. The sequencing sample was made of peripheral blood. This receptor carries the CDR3 CASSLREGGPQYF. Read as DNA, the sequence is TGCGCCAGCAGCTTGAGGGAGGGTGGTCCCCAGTACTTC.